This TCR beta chain came from a study of breast tumors, draining lymph nodes, adjacent tissues. Axillary draining lymph nodes of breast cancer patients supplied the node samples. Of note for this clonotype: Its specificity is not known. Since a much larger clone is just one base distant, this may be a read error. The missing conserved phenylalanine or tryptophan at the end of this CDR3 makes a read error likely.

TCRdb re-called the multiplex PCR reads through MiXCR, storing one row per CDR3 protein. This sample has around 120,000 distinct CDR3 sequences, with 20% found just once. The germline gives CDR1 SGHDT, CDR2 YYEEEE. CDR3 size: 14 residues. The V end lost 4 bases, the J end lost 4 bases, and 14 bases lay between the germline ends. Study observations and caveats: Tumors had less TCR diversity than lymph nodes, more than nontumor tissue. Data only fit, rather than demonstrated, lymph node origin of most tumor T cells.

The chain combines TRBV5-6 with TRBJ1-2; D might be TRBD1 (5 bases). The origin of this receptor is a female donor with breast cancer. Some clones in this sample may be carry-over from other donors' samples. Sequencing was performed on axillary lymph node tissue. The CDR3 DNA reads as TGTGCCAGCAGCCTTTTTGACAGACCCTATGGCTACACCTCC. Translating it yields CASSLFDRPYGYTS.